Following are 5 T cell receptor beta chains from one sample sequenced in a study of long-term antiretroviral therapy in people with HIV. At survey level, the immunoSEQ assay was run in its v3.0 version. The table came from immunoSEQ multiplex PCR; TCRdb's copy has only in-frame clones and leaves some out. Of approximately 12,000 clones listed, about four fifths are singletons. Here the sequenced sample was unsorted PBMCs, taken roughly 8 years after starting antiretroviral therapy. The receptors shown here come from a man aged 45-60 years with HIV.

The gene calls are TRBV20-1 and TRBJ1-2; D remains ambiguous. The V and J ends lost 5 bases and 4 bases respectively, with 8 bases between them. The CDR3 loop spans 11 amino acids. Germline V gene sequence: CDR1 DFQATT, CDR2 SNEGSKA (reference sequence). This chain's CDR3 is CSASMGYGYTF. The CDR3 region has the DNA TGCAGTGCTTCGATGGGCTATGGCTACACCTTC.

The gene calls are TRBV7-9 and TRBJ2-7, with a weak D call TRBD2 (5 bases). Germline lookup yields CDR1 SEHNR and CDR2 FQNEAQ (reference sequence). The CDR3 is made up of 14 amino acids. Deletions cut 4 bases from V and 5 bases from J, with 15 bases between. CDR3 sequence reads: CASSYNIDGNEQYF. The CDR3 region has the DNA TGTGCCAGCAGCTACAACATTGACGGGAACGAGCAGTACTTC.

The chain is built from TRBV15 and TRBJ1-1, with D unclear. The CDR3 is made up of 13 amino acids. The germline V gene encodes CDR1 LNHNV and CDR2 YYDKDF (reference sequence). V shed 0 bases and J shed 8 bases, with 10 bases lying between them. The CDR3 spells CATSREARSEAFF. For the CDR3, the DNA is TGTGCCACCAGCAGAGAGGCCAGGAGCGAAGCTTTCTTT.

In its sample, this clone was seen once. The chain recombines TRBV6-6 with TRBJ1-5; maybe TRBD1 (5 bases). Germline V gives CDR1 MNHNY, CDR2 SVGAGI (reference sequence). The CDR3 has 15 residues. V shed 2 bases and J shed 7 bases, with 15 bases lying between them. CDR3 loop: CASSYAGPLSQPQHF. The CDR3 nucleotides are TGTGCCAGCAGTTACGCGGGGCCCCTGTCACAGCCCCAGCATTTT.

The chain recombines TRBV5-1 with TRBJ2-3; either TRBD1 or TRBD2 may fit D (5 bases each). This CDR3 is built from 13 residues. Germline CDR1 and CDR2: SGHRS and YFSETQ. The ends were cut back, 0 bases at V and 9 bases at J, with 11 bases in the middle. CDR3 nucleotide sequence: TGCGCCAGCAGCTTGGATGGGGACGGCACGCAGTATTTT. This translates into CASSLDGDGTQYF.